This T cell receptor beta chain was obtained from a study of blood T cell repertoires in COVID-19. Overall study: The United States, Italy and Spain provided the acute and convalescent COVID-19 samples. PBMCs, B-cell-depleted T cells, or T cells provided the cDNA or gDNA that made up the material.

Per the original methods: Amplification of reference gene primers provided the estimated nucleated cell counts. The assay was immunoSEQ multiplex PCR, and TCRdb's table has in-frame clones only and misses some. D and trimming were read from the DNA, whereas the V and J calls and clone size are those reported in that table. In the table there are 59,000 or so clones, over 65% of which are singletons. Trimming removed 0 bases at V and 4 bases at J, with 6 bases between. CDR3 length: 13 residues. Germline lookup yields CDR1 LGHNA and CDR2 YSLEER. This TCR was sampled from a human donor in a cohort sampled during active COVID-19. Material: peripheral blood. The V and J genes are TRBV4-3 and TRBJ1-2; D is uncertain. CDR3 sequence: CASSQERGYGYTF. For the CDR3, the DNA is TGCGCCAGCAGCCAAGAGCGAGGCTATGGCTACACCTTC.